This is a list of T cell receptor beta chains from one sample in a study of PD-1 blockade in mismatch repair-deficient tumors. The method was immunoSEQ multiplex PCR; TCRdb's version includes in-frame clones alone and lacks a portion of them. The sample contains about 51,000 clones, more than 75% of which appear only once. The sample consisted of peripheral blood, taken 4 weeks after starting pembrolizumab. These receptor sequences come from an adult with mismatch repair-deficient cancer. The CDR3 runs from the conserved cysteine through the conserved F or W. A D gene is named only where the DNA matches it firmly. Rows give clone size only sometimes, using once, few, many, or a class for an expanded clone.

CDR3 length: 15; D gene: TRBD2; clone size: .; V gene: TRBV7-9; J gene: TRBJ2-6; CDR3 DNA: TGTGCCAGCAGCCAGCGGGGGGCCGGGGCCAACGTCCTGACTTTC; CDR3 protein: CASSQRGAGANVLTF
CDR3 length: 14; D gene: .; clone size: .; V gene: TRBV27; J gene: TRBJ1-2; CDR3 DNA: TGTGCCAGCAGTTTTAAGCCAGGCCACTATGGCTACACCTTC; CDR3 protein: CASSFKPGHYGYTF
CDR3 length: 20; D gene: .; clone size: .; V gene: TRBV11-3; J gene: TRBJ2-2; CDR3 DNA: TGTGCCAGCAGCTTATCCAAGATAGGGGTTCCAGGGGACACCACCGGGGAGCTGTTTTTT; CDR3 protein: CASSLSKIGVPGDTTGELFF
CDR3 length: 16; D gene: .; clone size: .; V gene: TRBV5-5; J gene: TRBJ2-2; CDR3 DNA: TGTGCCAGCAGCTGGCGAGCGGGCACGAACACCGGGGAGCTGTTTTTT; CDR3 protein: CASSWRAGTNTGELFF
CDR3 length: 15; D gene: TRBD2; clone size: .; V gene: TRBV10-3; J gene: TRBJ2-7; CDR3 DNA: TGTGCCATCAGACCTTCCGGGACTAGTCCCTACGAGCAGTACTTC; CDR3 protein: CAIRPSGTSPYEQYF
CDR3 length: 13; D gene: .; clone size: .; V gene: TRBV4-3; J gene: TRBJ1-2; CDR3 DNA: TGCGCCAGCAGCCAAGTGGGGCAGGGTGGCTACACCTTC; CDR3 protein: CASSQVGQGGYTF
CDR3 length: 15; D gene: .; clone size: .; V gene: TRBV4-1; J gene: TRBJ1-4; CDR3 DNA: TGCGCCAGCAGCCAAGGGGTTGGGATTAATGAAAAACTGTTTTTT; CDR3 protein: CASSQGVGINEKLFF
CDR3 length: 13; D gene: .; clone size: .; V gene: TRBV5-1; J gene: TRBJ2-7; CDR3 DNA: TGCGCCAGCAGCTTGAGCACAACTCGCGAGCAGTACTTC; CDR3 protein: CASSLSTTREQYF
CDR3 length: 14; D gene: TRBD1; clone size: few; V gene: TRBV7-9; J gene: TRBJ1-2; CDR3 DNA: TGTGCCAGCAGCTGGGAGACAGGGACCTATGGCTACACCTTC; CDR3 protein: CASSWETGTYGYTF
CDR3 length: 16; D gene: .; clone size: .; V gene: TRBV25-1; J gene: TRBJ1-3; CDR3 DNA: TGTGCCAGCAGTGAAGGACAGACTATCTCTGGAAACACCATATATTTT; CDR3 protein: CASSEGQTISGNTIYF
CDR3 length: 15; D gene: TRBD2; clone size: .; V gene: TRBV28; J gene: TRBJ2-7; CDR3 DNA: TGTGCCAGCAGGGAAGGGACCCAGCGGGGCTACGAGCAGTACTTC; CDR3 protein: CASREGTQRGYEQYF
CDR3 length: 15; D gene: .; clone size: .; V gene: TRBV2; J gene: TRBJ2-2; CDR3 DNA: TGTGCCAGCAGTTCTACACCGGGAGCAGGCCGGGAGCTGTTTTTT; CDR3 protein: CASSSTPGAGRELFF
CDR3 length: 14; D gene: TRBD1; clone size: .; V gene: TRBV25-1; J gene: TRBJ1-2; CDR3 DNA: TGTGCCAGCAGTGAAGAGGGGACAGTCTATGGCTACACCTTC; CDR3 protein: CASSEEGTVYGYTF
CDR3 length: 16; D gene: .; clone size: .; V gene: TRBV5-4; J gene: TRBJ2-4; CDR3 DNA: TGTGCCAGCAGCTTGGGAGGAGCGAAAGCCAAAAACATTCAGTACTTC; CDR3 protein: CASSLGGAKAKNIQYF
CDR3 length: 15; D gene: .; clone size: .; V gene: TRBV5-4; J gene: TRBJ1-1; CDR3 DNA: TGTGCCAGCAGCTTGGTCGGGACACCGAACACTGAAGCTTTCTTT; CDR3 protein: CASSLVGTPNTEAFF
CDR3 length: 14; D gene: TRBD1; clone size: few; V gene: TRBV19; J gene: TRBJ2-3; CDR3 DNA: TGTGCCAGTCGACAGGGGGGTGTCACAGATACGCAGTATTTT; CDR3 protein: CASRQGGVTDTQYF
CDR3 length: 16; D gene: .; clone size: .; V gene: TRBV7-7; J gene: TRBJ2-1; CDR3 DNA: TGTGCTAGCAGCTTAGACCCGTATACGGGGGCATATGAGCAGTTCTTC; CDR3 protein: CASSLDPYTGAYEQFF
CDR3 length: 18; D gene: TRBD1; clone size: once; V gene: TRBV19; J gene: TRBJ1-4; CDR3 DNA: TGTGCCAGTAGTACTACCAGGGGACAGGGAGCAACTAATGAAAAACTGTTTTTT; CDR3 protein: CASSTTRGQGATNEKLFF
CDR3 length: 16; D gene: TRBD2; clone size: .; V gene: TRBV9; J gene: TRBJ2-2; CDR3 DNA: TGTGCCAGCAGCGCCACTAGCGGGAGGACCCACGGGGAGCTGTTTTTT; CDR3 protein: CASSATSGRTHGELFF
CDR3 length: 14; D gene: TRBD2; clone size: .; V gene: TRBV7-3; J gene: TRBJ2-1; CDR3 DNA: TGTGCCAGCAGCTTAGATCCAGCGGGAGGCAGGCAGTTCTTC; CDR3 protein: CASSLDPAGGRQFF
CDR3 length: 15; D gene: .; clone size: .; V gene: TRBV7-9; J gene: TRBJ2-2; CDR3 DNA: TGTGCCAGCAGCTCGGATAGGAAACACACCGGGGAGCTGTTTTTT; CDR3 protein: CASSSDRKHTGELFF
CDR3 length: 16; D gene: .; clone size: .; V gene: TRBV27; J gene: TRBJ1-5; CDR3 DNA: TGTGCCAGCAGTTCGGGGACCCCAGACACGGGCCAGCCCCAGCATTTT; CDR3 protein: CASSSGTPDTGQPQHF
CDR3 length: 16; D gene: .; clone size: .; V gene: TRBV11-3; J gene: TRBJ1-1; CDR3 DNA: TGTGCCAGCAGCTTAGTTCCCGAGAGACTGAACACTGAAGCTTTCTTT; CDR3 protein: CASSLVPERLNTEAFF
CDR3 length: 13; D gene: .; clone size: few; V gene: TRBV19; J gene: TRBJ2-3; CDR3 DNA: TGTGCCAGTCGAAGCGGCCCCACAGATACGCAGTATTTT; CDR3 protein: CASRSGPTDTQYF
CDR3 length: 15; D gene: .; clone size: .; V gene: TRBV7-2; J gene: TRBJ2-1; CDR3 DNA: TGTGCCAGCAGCTTATGGCCAGGTCGAGTCGATGAGCAGTTCTTC; CDR3 protein: CASSLWPGRVDEQFF
CDR3 length: 16; D gene: .; clone size: .; V gene: TRBV4-2; J gene: TRBJ2-2; CDR3 DNA: TGTGCCAGCAGCCAAGAACTCTTCGCGAACACCGGGGAGCTGTTTTTT; CDR3 protein: CASSQELFANTGELFF
CDR3 length: 15; D gene: .; clone size: .; V gene: TRBV30; J gene: TRBJ2-1; CDR3 DNA: TGTGCCTGGAGTGACGGGAGTGTCTCCTACAATGAGCAGTTCTTC; CDR3 protein: CAWSDGSVSYNEQFF
CDR3 length: 16; D gene: TRBD2; clone size: few; V gene: TRBV2; J gene: TRBJ2-5; CDR3 DNA: TGTGCCAGCAGTATAAACGGACTAGCGGGAGAAGGGACCCAGTACTTC; CDR3 protein: CASSINGLAGEGTQYF
CDR3 length: 14; D gene: .; clone size: .; V gene: TRBV4-1; J gene: TRBJ2-6; CDR3 DNA: TGCGCCAAAAGCACTCCCGTTCGGGCCAACGTCCTGACTTTC; CDR3 protein: CAKSTPVRANVLTF
CDR3 length: 14; D gene: .; clone size: .; V gene: TRBV6-6; J gene: TRBJ2-7; CDR3 DNA: TGTGCCAGCAGTTACCGAGTGAGCTCCTACGAGCAGTACTTC; CDR3 protein: CASSYRVSSYEQYF
CDR3 length: 14; D gene: TRBD2; clone size: .; V gene: TRBV7-8; J gene: TRBJ2-5; CDR3 DNA: TGTGCCAGCAGTCCGGGCGGGAGAGAAGAGACCCAGTACTTC; CDR3 protein: CASSPGGREETQYF
CDR3 length: 13; D gene: .; clone size: .; V gene: TRBV7-3; J gene: TRBJ2-2; CDR3 DNA: TGTGCCAGCAGCCCCAATAAAGGCGGGGAGCTGTTTTTT; CDR3 protein: CASSPNKGGELFF